The clone carrying this T cell receptor beta chain was picked up many times. What it recognizes is unknown. The sample comes from a study of T cells in Graves' hyperthyroidism and ophthalmopathy. Study in general: Peripheral blood collection took place at initial diagnosis, before any treatment.

Amplified TCR beta CDR3 regions derived from RNA transcripts. The HTBI primer set drove a first-round RT-PCR of the TCR CDR3. TCRdb itself ran the multiplex PCR reads through MiXCR, one entry per CDR3 protein. This table has some 380,000 distinct CDR3 sequences, approximately 15% appearing once. Study-wide results and limits: Most clonotypes expanded in the thyroid (above 0.001) were also present in blood. The model predicted ophthalmopathy a median roughly 6.3 months before onset. A 13 V-J signature model discriminated ophthalmopathy versus stable hyperthyroidism.

This CDR3 is 13 amino acids long. Germline-derived CDR1 and CDR2 are LGHDT and YNNKEL (reference sequence). V trimming: 6 bases; J trimming: 6 bases; junction bases outside the gene matches: 7. This sequence joins TRBV3-1 and TRBJ1-2; 7 nucleotides match TRBD1. The TCR was taken from a man aged 25 to 45 with Graves' hyperthyroidism that later progressed to Graves' ophthalmopathy. Sequenced sample: blood. This CDR3 reads CASRTTGVHGYTF. CDR3 DNA: TGTGCCAGCAGAACCACAGGGGTACATGGCTACACCTTC.